This T cell receptor beta chain was identified during a study of T cell responses to AZD1222 COVID-19 vaccine (dated by TCRdb to the early 2020s). Describing the broader study: A total of over 230 trial participants underwent TCR sequencing, of whom some 210 received two doses of AZD1222 and about 25 received two doses of the MenACWY control vaccine. Enrollment into the trials was organized by age into subgroups of 18-55, 56-69 and 70-plus years, and those subgroups contained approximately 160, 26 and 62 TCR-sequenced participants, respectively. Beyond this particular receptor, the publication reports: The 56-69-year group was small, and its depth increase did not reach significance, likely because of low power. The whole spike protein was spanned by vaccine-associated CD4 TCRs, and dominant responses were seen in regions 160-218 and 743-854. Participants were mostly white British, with more females than males. The authors suggested clonal diversity may have been underestimated. No day 14 peak-response samples were available, so repertoires were characterized only after the peak T cell response. Conclusions about previously exposed vaccinees are limited because only six or seven AZD1222 recipients were SARS-CoV-2 seropositive at baseline. Nearly half of unique spike-specific TCRs reportedly recognized epitopes outside regions mutated in the B.1.351 and B.1.1.7 variants. After two AZD1222 doses, both the breadth and the depth of spike-specific TCRs were significantly higher than at day 0 and than in MenACWY recipients.

The time point label for this specimen denotes: about 28 days (+/-7) after the second vaccine dose. AZD1222 recipients with second doses at about 4 weeks or about 12 weeks were pooled, because spike-specific TCR depth and breadth did not differ between schedules. Vaccinee samples were obtained from the UK trials COV001 and COV002, which included a single-blind randomized controlled phase 2/3 trial of AZD1222 (ChAdOx1 nCoV-19) in healthy adults. Trial participant PBMC samples were collected at day 0 and day 28 after the second dose for TCRbeta chain sequencing. The CDR3 regions of human TCRbeta chains were subjected to immunosequencing. On the authors' methods: TCRs in the repertoires were compared against a reference library of SARS-CoV-2-specific TCRs that had been generated with the MIRA antigen-specificity platform. Breadth was defined as the fraction of unique TCRs that were SARS-CoV-2-associated. Depth was defined as the fraction of total T cells that were SARS-CoV-2-associated. Using the MIRA data, each spike-specific TCR was mapped to the spike region that the TCR reacts to and placed in a CD4 or CD8 class. Log10-transformed breadth and depth values were compared by one-way ANOVA with Sidak's multiple comparisons tests. TCRdb retrieved this table from immuneACCESS and kept in-frame rearrangements only. Not all clones are present; in checked studies, unresolved V genes account for under half, and no reason is known for the remainder. V, J and clone size were drawn from that table, and D and trimming were deduced from the DNA. The sample records 150,000 or so clones, about 91% of which are singletons. Approximately 3.8% of the sample is taken by the ten largest.

This clone was counted only a few times. The specificity of this receptor is unknown. No base qualities exist here, and no much larger clone lies one base off it. V and J lose 3 bases and 8 bases, and a span of 11 bases separates them. The CDR3, from cysteine to phenylalanine, totals 13 residues. Kept here is only the CDR3 DNA, which spans 39 bases and is read in frame from base 1. Reading the germline V gene gives CDR1 SNHLY and CDR2 FYNNEI. This TCR was recovered from an adult who received the AZD1222 COVID-19 vaccine. The sample in question was peripheral blood, obtained 28 days after the second AZD1222 dose. The sequence links TRBV2 to TRBJ2-1; the best D guess is TRBD2, with 6 bases matching. This receptor has the CDR3 CASSDRGEDEQFF. The nucleotides read TGTGCCAGCAGTGATAGAGGGGAGGATGAGCAGTTCTTC. With all but the CDR3 taken from the reference TRBV2 and TRBJ2-1 genes, the full variable domain is: EPEVTQTPSHQVTQMGQEVILRCVPISNHLYFYWYRQILGQKVEFLVSFYNNEISEKSEIFDDQFSVERPDGSNFTLKIRSTKLEDSAMYFCASSDRGEDEQFFGPGTRLTVL.